This T cell receptor (beta chain) is drawn from a study of blood T cells in healthy people across ages. Study results and limitations: Diversity was higher, and naive CD4+ cells more numerous, in long-lived donors than in aged donors.

The CDR3 spans 12 residues. Germline-derived CDR1 and CDR2 are DFQATT and SNEGSKA (reference sequence). V was cut by 6 bases and J by 6 bases, with 14 bases left in between. Combining a sample-barcoded 5' primer with a J-beta primer mix, a second PCR ran for roughly 6 to 12 cycles. CDR3-containing paired-end reads numbering at least 2.5 million came from each sample. One entry per CDR3 protein, called by TCRdb with MiXCR from the 5' RACE reads. This table has approximately 360,000 distinct CDR3 sequences, about 52% appearing once. Comments on this clonotype: Its antigen is still unknown.

The rearrangement uses TRBV20-1 and TRBJ1-2; D remains ambiguous. The sequencing input was blood. This TCR was sampled from a man aged 60-69 years in good health. The CDR3, as DNA: TGCAGTGCAGTCCTCTGGAGCGATGGCTACACCTTC. It translates to CSAVLWSDGYTF.